The rows below give T cell receptor beta chains drawn from one sample of a study of low-dose radiotherapy and immunotherapy resistance in tumors. TCRdb ran MiXCR on the reads and lists one entry per CDR3 protein. Counted here are approximately 52,000 distinct CDR3 sequences, around 34% occurring once; the ten biggest clones make up over 7%. The material was PBMCs, obtained after low-dose radiotherapy plus immunotherapy. Receptors originate from a male donor with rectosigmoid adenocarcinoma. Both conserved end residues are part of each CDR3. Fields, in order: V gene, clone size, D gene, J gene, CDR3 protein, CDR3 DNA. The D gene is left open where the match is weak. Some rows have no size entry. The others give once, few or many, or a class for an expanded clone.

v_call: TRBV4-1; clone_size: medium-sized; d_call: -; j_call: TRBJ2-1; cdr3_aa: CASSHDGLRMGNEQFF; cdr3_nt: TGCGCCAGCAGCCATGATGGACTTAGAATGGGCAATGAGCAGTTCTTC
v_call: TRBV7-6; clone_size: -; d_call: TRBD2; j_call: TRBJ2-7; cdr3_aa: CASSLSGGKGDEQYF; cdr3_nt: TGTGCCAGCAGCTTGTCGGGGGGAAAGGGTGACGAGCAGTACTTC
v_call: TRBV7-2; clone_size: many; d_call: TRBD2; j_call: TRBJ2-3; cdr3_aa: CASSLTSATDTQYF; cdr3_nt: TGTGCCAGCAGCTTGACTAGCGCAACAGATACGCAGTATTTT
v_call: TRBV26; clone_size: -; d_call: -; j_call: TRBJ2-2; cdr3_aa: CASRSSPSTGELFFFF; cdr3_nt: -
v_call: TRBV6-5; clone_size: many; d_call: -; j_call: TRBJ1-2; cdr3_aa: CASSEARSTNGYTF; cdr3_nt: TGTGCCAGCAGTGAAGCGCGGAGTACCAATGGCTACACCTTC
v_call: TRBV6-2/TRBV6-3; clone_size: many; d_call: -; j_call: TRBJ2-7; cdr3_aa: CASSLLAGYEQYF; cdr3_nt: TGTGCCAGCAGTTTACTAGCAGGCTACGAGCAGTACTTC
v_call: TRBV4-3; clone_size: many; d_call: -; j_call: TRBJ2-6; cdr3_aa: CASSQDLIGAPRGANVLTF; cdr3_nt: TGCGCCAGCAGCCAAGATCTAATCGGGGCGCCACGGGGGGCCAACGTCCTGACTTTC
v_call: TRBV5-1; clone_size: -; d_call: -; j_call: TRBJ2-7; cdr3_aa: CASSVTTNRVSYEQYF; cdr3_nt: TGCGCCAGCAGCGTCACTACTAACAGGGTCTCCTACGAGCAGTACTTC
v_call: TRBV18; clone_size: many; d_call: -; j_call: TRBJ1-5; cdr3_aa: CASSPSQGRSNQPQHF; cdr3_nt: TGTGCCAGCTCACCGAGTCAGGGTAGGAGCAATCAGCCCCAGCATTTT
v_call: TRBV27; clone_size: many; d_call: TRBD1; j_call: TRBJ1-5; cdr3_aa: CASSPDRAVRNQPQHF; cdr3_nt: TGTGCCAGCAGCCCCGACAGGGCAGTTCGCAATCAGCCCCAGCATTTT
v_call: TRBV4-3; clone_size: many; d_call: -; j_call: TRBJ2-2; cdr3_aa: CASSQDGRPWDGELFF; cdr3_nt: TGCGCCAGCAGCCAAGACGGGCGCCCTTGGGACGGGGAGCTGTTTTTT
v_call: TRBV27; clone_size: many; d_call: -; j_call: TRBJ1-1; cdr3_aa: CASSLGQGMNTEAFF; cdr3_nt: TGTGCCAGCAGTTTGGGGCAGGGTATGAACACTGAAGCTTTCTTT